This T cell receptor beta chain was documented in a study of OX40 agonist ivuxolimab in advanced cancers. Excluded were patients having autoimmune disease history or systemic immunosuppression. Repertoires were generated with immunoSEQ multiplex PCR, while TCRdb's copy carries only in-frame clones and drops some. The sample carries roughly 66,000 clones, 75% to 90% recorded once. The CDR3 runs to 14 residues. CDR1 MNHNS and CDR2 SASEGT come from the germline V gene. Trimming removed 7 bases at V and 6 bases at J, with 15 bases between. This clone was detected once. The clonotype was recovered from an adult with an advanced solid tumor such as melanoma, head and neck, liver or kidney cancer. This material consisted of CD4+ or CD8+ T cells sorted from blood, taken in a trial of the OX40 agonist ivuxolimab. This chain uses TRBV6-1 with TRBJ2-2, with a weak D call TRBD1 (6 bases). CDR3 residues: CASIPGVGAGELFF. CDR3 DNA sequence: TGTGCCAGCATACCAGGGGTAGGGGCCGGGGAGCTGTTTTTT.